The 27 T cell receptor beta chains listed next were all sequenced from one sample in a study of somatic mutations in cytotoxic T cells in rheumatoid arthritis. Generated by immunoSEQ multiplex PCR, the TCRdb table keeps only in-frame clones and is missing some. The sample lists about 7,100 clones, over 75% occurring once. The specimen sequenced was CD8+ T cells sorted from blood. These receptors were taken from an adult with rheumatoid arthritis.

This clone turned up a few times. V usage is TRBV27 and J usage is TRBJ1-6; D is uncertain. The CDR3 is 15 amino acids. The germline V gene has CDR1 MNHEY and CDR2 SMNVEV (reference sequence). V dropped 10 bases and J dropped 0 bases, with 13 bases sitting between them. CDR3 DNA sequence: TGTGCCACGTCCGCCCAATTCTCCTATAATTCACCCCTCCACTTT. Protein sequence: CATSAQFSYNSPLHF.

This clone is labeled medium-sized. This rearrangement joins TRBV19 to TRBJ1-1; 8 bases match TRBD1. This CDR3 region has 14 residues. The V segment lost 2 bases and the J segment 5 bases; nucleotides outside the gene matches: 4. Germline V CDR1 and CDR2: LNHDA, SQIVND (reference sequence). The CDR3 region is CASSIQGAGTEAFF. DNA of the CDR3: TGTGCCAGTAGTATACAGGGGGCAGGGACTGAAGCTTTCTTT.

The V gene is TRBV4-3, the J gene TRBJ1-4; the D is unclear. The V end was cut by 4 bases, the J end by 0 bases, with 12 bases between. This CDR3 spans 16 amino acids. The V gene's germline CDR1 is LGHNA and CDR2 YSLEER. The CDR3 is CASSLLRPATNEKLFF. CDR3 in DNA: TGCGCCAGCAGCCTGCTTCGACCCGCAACTAATGAAAAACTGTTTTTT.

The rearrangement uses TRBV19 and TRBJ1-1; maybe TRBD1 (5 bases). This CDR3 contains 12 residues. Trimming shortened V by 3 bases and J by 13 bases, and 15 bases separated the two germline ends. Per germline, CDR1 LNHDA and CDR2 SQIVND (reference sequence). CDR3 residues: CASSISAGMSFF. CDR3 nucleotides: TGTGCCAGTAGTATCTCGGCAGGGATGAGTTTCTTT.

The rearrangement joins TRBV7-6 to TRBJ1-3; tentative D call: TRBD1 (5 bases). The CDR3 is made up of 17 amino acids. The V gene lost 4 bases and the J gene lost 2 bases, with 18 bases spanning the gap. Germline-derived CDR1 and CDR2 are SGHVS and FNYEAQ. In DNA, the CDR3 is TGTGCCAGCAGCTCCCTGAGGAGCAGGGAAACTGGAAACACCATATATTTT. This translates into CASSSLRSRETGNTIYF.

This chain joins TRBV4-1 and TRBJ2-2; the D is unclear. V lost 2 bases, J lost 3 bases, and 10 bases lay in between. The CDR3 runs to 15 residues. The germline V gene has CDR1 MGHRA and CDR2 YSYEKL. In DNA form, the CDR3 reads TGCGCCAGCAGCCAATGGGTCCCGGACACCGGGGAGCTGTTTTTT. Protein sequence: CASSQWVPDTGELFF.

The chain combines TRBV29-1 with TRBJ2-2, with D perhaps matching TRBD2 (5 bases). The CDR3 contains 12 residues. Germline V gene sequence: CDR1 SQVTM, CDR2 ANQGSEA. Trimming stripped 7 bases from V and 5 bases from J, with 11 bases between. CDR3 DNA sequence: TGCAGCGGCTCCAGAGGGACCGGGGAGCTGTTTTTT. It encodes CSGSRGTGELFF.

J is TRBJ1-1 and V is TRBV19; weak D call: TRBD1 (6 bases). V was cut by 3 bases and J by 6 bases, with 14 bases left in between. CDR1 and CDR2 (germline): LNHDA, SQIVND (reference sequence). The CDR3 has 14 amino acids. The chain's CDR3 is CASSIRGAGPEAFF. The CDR3 region has the DNA TGTGCCAGTAGTATCCGGGGGGCCGGACCTGAAGCTTTCTTT.

J is TRBJ2-1 and V is TRBV5-5; the D is unclear. From germline, CDR1 is SGHKS and CDR2 YYEKEE (reference sequence). The CDR3 spans 15 residues. With 5 bases removed from V and 4 bases from J, the gap between germline ends came to 16 bases. The CDR3 sequence is CASSSWRGEYNEQFF. DNA of the CDR3: TGTGCCAGCAGTTCATGGCGTGGGGAATACAATGAGCAGTTCTTC.

This rearrangement joins TRBV5-6 to TRBJ1-1; no definite D call. There are 15 residues in the CDR3. CDR1 is SGHDT and CDR2 is YYEEEE in the germline V gene. Trimming pared 4 bases from V and 0 bases from J, leaving 13 bases between. The DNA for the CDR3 is TGTGCCAGCAGCCGACTTCAGGCATTGAACACTGAAGCTTTCTTT. This codes for CASSRLQALNTEAFF. Variable domain in full (rest from reference TRBV5-6 and TRBJ1-1): DAGVTQSPTHLIKTRGQQVTLRCSPKSGHDTVSWYQQALGQGPQFIFQYYEEEERQRGNFPDRFSGHQFPNYSSELNVNALLLGDSALYLCASSRLQALNTEAFFGQGTRLTVV.

The chain links TRBV11-2 to TRBJ2-1; D gene unclear. This CDR3 region has 12 residues. V was trimmed by 0 bases and J by 12 bases, leaving 9 bases between them. Germline V gives CDR1 SGHAT, CDR2 FQNNGV. CDR3 in amino acids: CASSLESVSQFF. DNA of the CDR3: TGTGCCAGCAGCTTAGAGTCTGTTTCGCAGTTCTTC.

The chain uses TRBV9 and TRBJ2-3; 9 nucleotides agree with TRBD2. Losses at the gene ends were 0 bases for V and 4 bases for J; bases not matched to a gene: 0. The CDR3 loop spans 14 amino acids. Per germline, CDR1 SGDLS and CDR2 YYNGEE. The CDR3 DNA is TGTGCCAGCAGCGTAGTAGCGGGGGCAGATACGCAGTATTTT. Amino acid sequence: CASSVVAGADTQYF.

V usage is TRBV19 and J usage is TRBJ1-1; D unresolved. Trimming removed 3 bases from V and 1 base from J, with 6 bases in between. This CDR3 comprises 13 residues. From germline, CDR1 is LNHDA and CDR2 SQIVND (reference sequence). The CDR3 nucleotides are TGTGCCAGTAGTATTTCGGGGAACACTGAAGCTTTCTTT. Amino acid sequence: CASSISGNTEAFF.

This clone was seen once. This sequence joins TRBV6-6 and TRBJ2-7; a weak D match, TRBD1 (6 bases). The CDR3 is made up of 15 amino acids. The germline V gene has CDR1 MNHNY and CDR2 SVGAGI (reference sequence). V lost 0 bases, J lost 4 bases, and 13 bases lay in between. The CDR3 loop is CASSYSPGESYEQYV. CDR3 coding DNA: TGTGCCAGCAGTTACTCGCCAGGGGAAAGTTACGAGCAGTACGTC.

The V and J genes are TRBV28 and TRBJ2-2, with unresolved D. In germline, CDR1 is MDHEN, CDR2 SYDVKM. The V end was cut by 6 bases, the J end by 0 bases, with 8 bases between. The CDR3 is 14 amino acids. DNA of the CDR3: TGTGCCAGCAGCTCCACACCGAACACCGGGGAGCTGTTTTTT. The encoded protein is CASSSTPNTGELFF.

V is TRBV1 and J is TRBJ2-7. TRBV1 is shown as a pseudogene. The CDR3 covers 14 residues. CDR3 bases: TGCACCAGCAGCCACGCCCAAGGTGGCTACGAGCAGTACGTC. It translates to CTSSHAQGGYEQYV.

The genes are TRBV6-5 and TRBJ2-5; the D is unclear. Trimming took off 2 bases at V and 2 bases at J, with 0 bases between the two ends. This CDR3 contains 11 residues. Germline V lookup: CDR1 MNHEY, CDR2 SVGAGI. CDR3 sequence: CASSYQETQYF. As DNA, the CDR3 is TGTGCCAGCAGTTACCAAGAGACCCAGTACTTC.

The chain is built from TRBV5-1 and TRBJ2-2, with 7 nucleotides matching TRBD1. The V gene end was trimmed by 4 bases and the J gene end by 7 bases; junction bases not matched to a gene: 7. Germline assignment: CDR1 SGHRS and CDR2 YFSETQ. The CDR3 spans 14 residues. CDR3 coding DNA: TGCGCCAGCAGCCAGGGACAGACGGACGGGGAGCTGTTTTTT. It yields the protein CASSQGQTDGELFF.

The chain is built from TRBV19 and TRBJ2-2, with 10 bases that match TRBD1. The V segment lost 3 bases and the J segment 5 bases; nucleotides outside the gene matches: 0. CDR3 size: 14 residues. Germline V CDR1 and CDR2: LNHDA, SQIVND (reference sequence). The CDR3 bases are TGTGCCAGTAGTATGGACAGGGGGACCGGGGAGCTGTTTTTT. This sequence encodes CASSMDRGTGELFF.

This clone was counted a single time. V gene TRBV12-2 combines with J gene TRBJ1-2. TRBV12-2 constitutes a pseudogene. The CDR3 contains 13 residues. Here the CDR3 DNA reads TGTGCAAGTCTCGGAGGGGTTCTCTATGGCTACACCTTC. Translation gives CASLGGVLYGYTF.

The chain is built from TRBV19 and TRBJ2-1; TRBD2 agrees at 14 bases. From germline, CDR1 is LNHDA and CDR2 SQIVND (reference sequence). There are 13 residues in the CDR3. The ends lost 6 bases at V and 8 bases at J; junction bases unmatched: 0. The CDR3 loop is CASRTSGGDEQFF. DNA for the CDR3: TGTGCCAGTAGGACTAGCGGGGGGGATGAGCAGTTCTTC.

This clone was found a few times. The chain recombines TRBV4-3 with TRBJ1-1; D might be TRBD1 (5 bases). This CDR3 is built from 14 residues. Germline assignment: CDR1 LGHNA and CDR2 YSLEER. V lost 1 base, J lost 3 bases, and 9 bases lay in between. CDR3 nucleotide sequence: TGCGCCAGCAGCCAAGGACAGTCCGACACTGAAGCTTTCTTT. This gives the protein CASSQGQSDTEAFF.

This clone was counted a single time. The chain combines TRBV6-6 with TRBJ1-1; D ambiguous. The CDR3 runs to 14 residues. V was pared by 0 bases and J by 4 bases, with 9 bases between. Germline loops: CDR1 MNHNY, CDR2 SVGAGI (reference sequence). The DNA of the CDR3 is TGTGCCAGCAGTTACTCCGGGTGGGGCACTGAAGCTTTCTTT. Encoded protein: CASSYSGWGTEAFF.

The genes are TRBV7-9 and TRBJ2-2; D is unclear. Germline loops: CDR1 SEHNR, CDR2 FQNEAQ (reference sequence). Deletions cut 3 bases from V and 6 bases from J, with 5 bases between. The CDR3 runs to 12 residues. The chain's CDR3 is CASSFVAGELFF. CDR3 bases: TGTGCCAGCAGCTTTGTAGCCGGGGAGCTGTTTTTT.

The V gene is TRBV28, the J gene TRBJ1-2, with D maybe TRBD1 (5 bases). Germline V gene data show CDR1 as MDHEN and CDR2 as SYDVKM. The germline V and J ends were trimmed by 1 base and 8 bases, with 17 bases remaining between them. The CDR3 contains 15 residues. For the CDR3, the DNA is TGTGCCAGCAGTTTATACCTCCAGGGAGGGACGGGCTACACCTTC. Translated: CASSLYLQGGTGYTF.

There are a few counts of this clone. The CDR3 reads CASSPRDGNQPQHF. Here the CDR3 DNA reads TGTGCCAGCAGTCCTAGAGACGGCAATCAGCCCCAGCATTTT. The genes are TRBV27 and TRBJ1-5, with no clear D. The CDR3 length is 14 residues. Germline V gene lookup returns CDR1 MNHEY and CDR2 SMNVEV (reference sequence). V lost 5 bases to trimming and J lost 2 bases, with 10 bases between them.

The rearrangement uses TRBV5-4 and TRBJ2-3, with D possibly matching TRBD1 (6 bases). CDR1 is SGHNT and CDR2 is YYREEE in the germline V gene (reference sequence). V was pared by 0 bases and J by 2 bases, with 10 bases between. The CDR3 extends over 15 amino acids. CDR3 loop: CASSLEAGATDTQYF. The CDR3, as DNA: TGTGCCAGCAGCTTGGAAGCAGGGGCCACAGATACGCAGTATTTT.